The clone carrying this T cell receptor (beta chain) showed up just a few times. The antigen is undetermined. Germline V gene sequence: CDR1 LGHDT, CDR2 YNNKEL (reference sequence). Trimming shortened V by 3 bases and J by 4 bases, and 15 bases separated the two germline ends. The CDR3 spans 15 residues. The data were taken from a study of identical twins. Study outcomes and limitations: Abundant beta clonotypes from cord blood bore fewer insertions; memory repertoires lacked this pattern. Models predicted too little out-of-frame TCR alpha sharing in monozygotic twins. Sharing of beta out-of-frame sequences by twins showed a weaker excess.

Each cDNA held unique molecular identifiers, and template switching gave it a universal primer site. TCRdb re-derived calls from the 5' RACE reads in MiXCR, one entry per CDR3 protein. The sample includes fewer than 550,000 distinct CDR3 sequences, roughly 15% of them seen just once. In addition, the sample was reused for a study of yellow fever vaccine responses in identical twins.

The receptor's source is a woman younger than 30 in good health. The sample consisted of CD4+ T cells sorted from blood. This chain connects TRBV3-1 to TRBJ1-1; D unclear. The CDR3 sequence: CASSQGIKLGTEAFF. In nucleotides, the CDR3 is TGTGCCAGCAGCCAGGGGATCAAGCTTGGCACTGAAGCTTTCTTT.